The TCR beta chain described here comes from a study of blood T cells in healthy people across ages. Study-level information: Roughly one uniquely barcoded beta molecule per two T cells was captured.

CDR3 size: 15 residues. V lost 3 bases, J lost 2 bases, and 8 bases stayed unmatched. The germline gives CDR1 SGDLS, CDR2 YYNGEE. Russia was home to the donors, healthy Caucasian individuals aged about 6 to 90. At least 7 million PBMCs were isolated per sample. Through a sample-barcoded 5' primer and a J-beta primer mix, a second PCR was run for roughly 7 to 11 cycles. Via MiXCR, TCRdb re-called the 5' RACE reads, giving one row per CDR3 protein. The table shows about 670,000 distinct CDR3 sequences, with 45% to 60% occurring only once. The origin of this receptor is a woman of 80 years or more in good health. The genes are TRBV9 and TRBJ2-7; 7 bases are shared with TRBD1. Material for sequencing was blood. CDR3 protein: CASSADREKTYEQYF. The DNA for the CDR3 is TGTGCCAGCAGCGCCGACAGGGAAAAAACCTACGAGCAGTACTTC.